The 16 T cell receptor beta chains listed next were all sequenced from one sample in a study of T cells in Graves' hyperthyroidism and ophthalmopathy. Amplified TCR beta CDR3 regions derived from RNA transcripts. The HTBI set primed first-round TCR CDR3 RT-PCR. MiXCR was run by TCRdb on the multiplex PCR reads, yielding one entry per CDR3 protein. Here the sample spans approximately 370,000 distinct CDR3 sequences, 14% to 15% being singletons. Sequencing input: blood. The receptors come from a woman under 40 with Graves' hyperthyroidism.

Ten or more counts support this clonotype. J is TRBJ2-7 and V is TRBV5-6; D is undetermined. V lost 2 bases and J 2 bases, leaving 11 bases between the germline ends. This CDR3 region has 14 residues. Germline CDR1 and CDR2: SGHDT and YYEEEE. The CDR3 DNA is TGTGCCAGCAGCTTTATCAGCGCCGCCTACGAGCAGTACTTC. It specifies CASSFISAAYEQYF.

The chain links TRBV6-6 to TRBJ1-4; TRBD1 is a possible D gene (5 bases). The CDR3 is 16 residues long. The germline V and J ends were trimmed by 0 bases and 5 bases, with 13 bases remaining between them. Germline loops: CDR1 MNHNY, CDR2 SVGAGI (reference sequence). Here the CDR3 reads CASSYSRQGGNEKLFF. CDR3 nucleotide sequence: TGTGCCAGCAGTTACTCTCGGCAGGGAGGGAATGAAAAACTGTTTTTT.

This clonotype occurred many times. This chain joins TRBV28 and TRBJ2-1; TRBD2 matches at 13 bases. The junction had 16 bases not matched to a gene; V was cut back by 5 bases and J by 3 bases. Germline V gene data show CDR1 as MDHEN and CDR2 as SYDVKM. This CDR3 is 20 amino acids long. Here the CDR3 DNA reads TGTGCCAGCAGTCCCACCGGACTAGCGGGAGATTCCCTCTACTACAATGAGCAGTTCTTC. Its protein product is CASSPTGLAGDSLYYNEQFF.

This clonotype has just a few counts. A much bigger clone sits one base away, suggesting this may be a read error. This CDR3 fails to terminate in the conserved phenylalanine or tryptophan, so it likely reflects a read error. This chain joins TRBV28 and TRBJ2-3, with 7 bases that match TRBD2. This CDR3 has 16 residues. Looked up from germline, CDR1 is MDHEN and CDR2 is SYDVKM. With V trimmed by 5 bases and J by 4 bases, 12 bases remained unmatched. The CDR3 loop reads CASSPSGLPPADTQYL. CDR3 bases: TGTGCCAGCAGTCCTTCGGGACTACCCCCAGCAGATACGCAGTATCTT.

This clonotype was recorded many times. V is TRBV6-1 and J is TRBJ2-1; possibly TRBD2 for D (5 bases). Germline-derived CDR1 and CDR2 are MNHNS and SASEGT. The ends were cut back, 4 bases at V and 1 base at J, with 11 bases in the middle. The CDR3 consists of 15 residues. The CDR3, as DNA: TGTGCCAGCAGTGGGACCCCGGGATCCTACAATGAGCAGTTCTTC. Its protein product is CASSGTPGSYNEQFF.

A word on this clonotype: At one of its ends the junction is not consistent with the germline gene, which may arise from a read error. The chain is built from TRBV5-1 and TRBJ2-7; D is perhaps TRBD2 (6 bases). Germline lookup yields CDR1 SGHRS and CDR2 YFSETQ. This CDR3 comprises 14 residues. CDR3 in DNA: TGCGACAGCAGCTTGACACCGCGGGGTGACGAGCAGTACTTC. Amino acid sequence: CDSSLTPRGDEQYF.

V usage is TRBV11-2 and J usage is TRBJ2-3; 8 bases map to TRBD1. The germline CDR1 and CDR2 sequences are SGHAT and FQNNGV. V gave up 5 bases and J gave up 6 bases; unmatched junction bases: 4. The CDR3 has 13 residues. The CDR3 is CASSRDRLDTQYF. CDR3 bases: TGTGCCAGCAGCAGGGACAGGCTGGATACGCAGTATTTT.

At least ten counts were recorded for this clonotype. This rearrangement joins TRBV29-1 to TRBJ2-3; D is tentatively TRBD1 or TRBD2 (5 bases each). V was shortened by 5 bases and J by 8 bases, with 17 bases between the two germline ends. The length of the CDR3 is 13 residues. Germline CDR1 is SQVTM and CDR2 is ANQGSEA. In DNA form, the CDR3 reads TGCAGCGTTCGGGACGCCGGCTTTGGTACGCAGTATTTT. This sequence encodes CSVRDAGFGTQYF.

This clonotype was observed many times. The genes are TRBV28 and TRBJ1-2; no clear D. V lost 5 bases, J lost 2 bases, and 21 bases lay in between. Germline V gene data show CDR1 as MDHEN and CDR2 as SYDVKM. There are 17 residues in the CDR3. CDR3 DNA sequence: TGTGCCAGCAGTCCCATATGGGAGGACGGTAGAAACTATGGCTACACCTTC. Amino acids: CASSPIWEDGRNYGYTF.

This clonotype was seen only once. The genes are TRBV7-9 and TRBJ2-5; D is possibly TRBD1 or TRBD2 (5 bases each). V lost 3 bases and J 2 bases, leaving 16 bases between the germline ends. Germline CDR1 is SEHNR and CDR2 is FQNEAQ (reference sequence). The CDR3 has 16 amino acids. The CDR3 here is CASSLELRDPQETQYF. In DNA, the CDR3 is TGTGCCAGCAGCTTGGAGCTCCGGGACCCACAAGAGACCCAGTACTTC.

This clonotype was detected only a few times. The CDR3 nucleotides are TGTGCCAGCAGCCAAGATGGCCTAGCCAAAAACATTCAGTACTTC. Translated, it gives CASSQDGLAKNIQYF. The rearrangement joins TRBV3-1 to TRBJ2-4; D gene uncertain. The V end lost 0 bases, the J end lost 0 bases, and 6 bases lay between the germline ends. CDR1 and CDR2 from the germline V gene are LGHDT and YNNKEL (reference sequence). The CDR3 has 15 residues.

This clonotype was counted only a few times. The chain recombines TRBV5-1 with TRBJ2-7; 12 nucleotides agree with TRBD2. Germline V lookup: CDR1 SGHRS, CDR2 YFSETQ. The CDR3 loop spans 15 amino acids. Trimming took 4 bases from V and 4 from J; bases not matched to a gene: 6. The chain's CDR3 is CASSDTTSGSYEQYF. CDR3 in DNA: TGCGCCAGCAGCGATACGACTAGCGGGAGTTACGAGCAGTACTTC.

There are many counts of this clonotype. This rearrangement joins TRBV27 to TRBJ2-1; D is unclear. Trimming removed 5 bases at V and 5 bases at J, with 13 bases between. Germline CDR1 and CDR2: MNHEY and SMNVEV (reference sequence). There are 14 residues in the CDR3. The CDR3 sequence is CASSPTRSHNEQFF. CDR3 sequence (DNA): TGTGCCAGCAGTCCAACCCGGAGTCACAATGAGCAGTTCTTC.

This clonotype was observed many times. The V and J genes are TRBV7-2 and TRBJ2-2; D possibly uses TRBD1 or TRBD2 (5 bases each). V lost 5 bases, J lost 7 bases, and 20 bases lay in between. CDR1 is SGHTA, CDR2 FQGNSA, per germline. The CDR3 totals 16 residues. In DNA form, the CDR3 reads TGTGCCAGCAGCACAAGGGGAGACTACCTCCTCGGGGAGCTGTTTTTT. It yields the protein CASSTRGDYLLGELFF.

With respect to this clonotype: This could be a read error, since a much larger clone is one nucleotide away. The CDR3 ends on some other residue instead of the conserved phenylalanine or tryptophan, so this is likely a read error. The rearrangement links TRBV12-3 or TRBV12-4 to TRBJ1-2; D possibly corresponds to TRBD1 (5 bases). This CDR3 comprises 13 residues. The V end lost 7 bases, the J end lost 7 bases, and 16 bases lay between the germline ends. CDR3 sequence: CASTPTGSGGYTL. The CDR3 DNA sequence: TGTGCCAGCACTCCAACAGGTTCTGGTGGCTACACCCTC.

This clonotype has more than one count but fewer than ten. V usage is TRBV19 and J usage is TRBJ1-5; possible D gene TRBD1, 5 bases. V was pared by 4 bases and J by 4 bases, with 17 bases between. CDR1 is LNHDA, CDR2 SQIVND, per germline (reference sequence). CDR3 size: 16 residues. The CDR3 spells CASSTGPTPGNQPQHF. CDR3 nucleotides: TGTGCCAGTAGTACGGGACCGACGCCAGGTAATCAGCCCCAGCATTTT.